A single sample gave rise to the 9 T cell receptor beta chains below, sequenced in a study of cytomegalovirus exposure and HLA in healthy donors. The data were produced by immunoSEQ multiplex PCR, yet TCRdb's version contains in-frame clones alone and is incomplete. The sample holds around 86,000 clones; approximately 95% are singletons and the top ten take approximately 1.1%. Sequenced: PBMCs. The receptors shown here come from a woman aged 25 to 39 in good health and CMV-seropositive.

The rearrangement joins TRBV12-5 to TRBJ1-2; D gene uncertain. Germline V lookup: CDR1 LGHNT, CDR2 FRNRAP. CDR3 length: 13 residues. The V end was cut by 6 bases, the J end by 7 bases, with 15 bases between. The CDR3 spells CASGGSFGGGYTF. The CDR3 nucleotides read TGTGCTAGTGGGGGTTCCTTCGGAGGTGGCTACACCTTC. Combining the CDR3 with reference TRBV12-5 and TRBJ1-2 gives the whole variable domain DARVTQTPRHKVTEMGQEVTMRCQPILGHNTVFWYRQTMMQGLELLAYFRNRAPLDDSGMPKDRFSAEMPDATLATLKIQPSEPRDSAVYFCASGGSFGGGYTFGSGTRLTVV.

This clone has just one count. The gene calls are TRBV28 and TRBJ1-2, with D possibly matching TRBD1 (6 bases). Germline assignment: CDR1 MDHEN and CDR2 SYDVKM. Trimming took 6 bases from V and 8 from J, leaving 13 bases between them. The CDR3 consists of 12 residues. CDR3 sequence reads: CASSRGERGYTF. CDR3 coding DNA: TGTGCCAGCAGCAGGGGAGAGCGAGGCTACACCTTC.

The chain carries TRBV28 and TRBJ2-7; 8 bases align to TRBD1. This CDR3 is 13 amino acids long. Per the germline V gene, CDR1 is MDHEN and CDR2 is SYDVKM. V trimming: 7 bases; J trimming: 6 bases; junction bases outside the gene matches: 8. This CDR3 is CASIPGTGFEQYF. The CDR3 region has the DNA TGTGCCAGCATCCCCGGGACAGGATTCGAGCAGTACTTC. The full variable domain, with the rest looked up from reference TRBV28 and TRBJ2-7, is DVKVTQSSRYLVKRTGEKVFLECVQDMDHENMFWYRQDPGLGLRLIYFSYDVKMKEKGDIPEGYSVSREKKERFSLILESASTNQTSMYLCASIPGTGFEQYFGPGTRLTVT.

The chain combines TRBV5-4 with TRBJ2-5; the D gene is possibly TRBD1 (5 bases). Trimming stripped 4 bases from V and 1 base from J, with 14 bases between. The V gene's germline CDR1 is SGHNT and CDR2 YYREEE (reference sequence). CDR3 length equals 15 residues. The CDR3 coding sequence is TGTGCCAGCAGCCGCAGAGACAGAGCCCAAGAGACCCAGTACTTC. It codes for CASSRRDRAQETQYF.

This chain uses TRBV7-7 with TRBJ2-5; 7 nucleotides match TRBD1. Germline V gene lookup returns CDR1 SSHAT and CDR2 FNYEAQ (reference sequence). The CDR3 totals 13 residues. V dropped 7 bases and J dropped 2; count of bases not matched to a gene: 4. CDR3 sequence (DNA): TGTGCCAGCACCACAGGGGTTCAAGAGACCCAGTACTTC. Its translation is CASTTGVQETQYF.

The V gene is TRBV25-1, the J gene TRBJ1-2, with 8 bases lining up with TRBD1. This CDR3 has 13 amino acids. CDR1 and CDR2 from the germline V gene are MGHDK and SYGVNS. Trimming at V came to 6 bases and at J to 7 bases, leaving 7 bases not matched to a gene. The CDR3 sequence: CASSSTGGGGYTF. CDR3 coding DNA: TGTGCCAGCAGCTCTACAGGGGGAGGTGGCTACACCTTC.

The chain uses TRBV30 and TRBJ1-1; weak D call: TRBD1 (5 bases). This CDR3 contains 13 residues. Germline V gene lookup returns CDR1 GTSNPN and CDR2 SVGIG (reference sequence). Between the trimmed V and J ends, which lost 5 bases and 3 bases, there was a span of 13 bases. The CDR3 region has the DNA TGTGCCTGGTCCCAGGGATGGGACACTGAAGCTTTCTTT. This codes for CAWSQGWDTEAFF.

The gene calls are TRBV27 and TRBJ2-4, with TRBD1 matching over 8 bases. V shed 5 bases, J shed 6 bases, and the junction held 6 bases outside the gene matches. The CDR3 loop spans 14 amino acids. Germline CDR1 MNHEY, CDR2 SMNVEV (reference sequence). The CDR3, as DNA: TGTGCCAGCAGTGCGACAGGGGTAATAAACATTCAGTACTTC. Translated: CASSATGVINIQYF.

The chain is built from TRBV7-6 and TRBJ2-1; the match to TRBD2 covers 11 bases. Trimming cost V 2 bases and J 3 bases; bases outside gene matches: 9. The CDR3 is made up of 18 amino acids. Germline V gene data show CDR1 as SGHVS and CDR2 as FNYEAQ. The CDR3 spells CASSLYPMTSGNYNEQFF. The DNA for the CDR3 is TGTGCCAGCAGCTTATACCCCATGACTAGCGGGAACTACAATGAGCAGTTCTTC.